The subject of this entry is one TCR beta chain. Its target is unknown. Germline V CDR1 and CDR2: LNHDA, SQIVND (reference sequence). This CDR3 comprises 14 residues. J was trimmed by 10 bases and V by 6 bases; bases with no gene match: 8. The PCR had 60 Vbeta and 13 Jbeta primers. This table comes from immunoSEQ multiplex PCR, and its TCRdb copy is limited to in-frame clones, with some not included. The sample yields approximately 100,000 clones, more than 60% seen once. This sample is part of a study of cytomegalovirus exposure and HLA in healthy donors. About the study: Of the donors genotyped, 398 in all, about 82% fell in the Caucasian-associated ancestry cluster. Notes on the study in general: Being productive about 90% or about 30% of the time was typical of most TCR beta V segments in an earlier analysis.

In nominal health when sampled, donors likely had unrecorded immune exposures nonetheless. The sequence came from a man in his 60s in good health and CMV-seropositive. Material for sequencing was PBMCs. The chain couples TRBV19 to TRBJ2-1, with 11 bases fitting TRBD1. The CDR3: CASRGPGTGGEQFF. The CDR3, as DNA: TGTGCCAGTAGGGGTCCCGGGACAGGGGGAGAGCAGTTCTTC.